Listed below are T cell receptor beta chains from one sample, sequenced in a study of T cell repertoires in cytomegalovirus infection. The antigens for these receptors are not known. TCRdb recomputed calls from the reads with MiXCR, one row per CDR3 protein. Of hundreds of thousands of distinct CDR3 sequences listed, about 42% are singletons. The sequencing used cultured PBMCs, collected from culture after CMV antigen stimulation. Receptor source: a human donor in good health (CMV status not recorded). Some clones in this sample may be carry-over from other donors' samples. Each CDR3 is given with its conserved first and last residue. A D gene is named only where the DNA matches it firmly.

TRBJ2-5 TRBV7-8 . CASSPRDSYQETQYF
TRBJ2-7 TRBV7-2 . CASSKKGPYEQYF
TRBJ2-7 TRBV6-5 . CASSYSGTHYEQYF
TRBJ2-1 TRBV10-3 TRBD2 CATTSGPYNEQFF
TRBJ2-7 TRBV7-2 TRBD2 CASSTAGAYEQYF
TRBJ1-3 TRBV6-6 . CASSYNPRRSGNTIYF
TRBJ2-3 TRBV6-1 . CASTWARGRRSDTQYF
TRBJ2-7 TRBV4-2 . CASSPPESEHEQYF
TRBJ1-1 TRBV28 . CASSPGGAGRDTEAFF
TRBJ1-3 TRBV7-9 . CASSFWGLSSGNTIYF
TRBJ2-1 TRBV19 TRBD1 CASSIDLRDRGTNEQFF
TRBJ2-3 TRBV7-2 . CASSMGPDTQYF
TRBJ2-1 TRBV19 . CASNPQWGYNEQFF
TRBJ2-3 TRBV18 . CASRPEGPDTQYF
TRBJ2-4 TRBV19 . CASSPGDVKNIQYF
TRBJ2-1 TRBV29-1 TRBD2 CSVGGTSGYNEQFF
TRBJ2-5 TRBV10-2 . CATHRAGGETQYF
TRBJ2-7 TRBV10-2 . CASSDRHEQYF
TRBJ2-4 TRBV7-2 . CASSLDPRGLIQYF
TRBJ2-1 TRBV20-1 TRBD2 CSARLASGISYNEQFF
TRBJ1-2 TRBV6-8 TRBD1 CASRRTGGYGYTF
TRBJ2-7 TRBV7-8 TRBD1 CASSRPTGARSYEQYF
TRBJ2-1 TRBV5-4 TRBD2 CASSLLAGEQFF
TRBJ2-3 TRBV7-2 . CASSFRGRRLTDTQYF
TRBJ2-3 TRBV7-2 . CASSLVGGDTDTQYF
TRBJ1-3 TRBV7-9 . CASTYLDRGNTIYF
TRBJ1-2 TRBV7-9 . CASSRRGGLYTF
TRBJ2-3 TRBV7-9 TRBD1 CASSSRQGAWRTDTQYF
TRBJ2-7 TRBV2 . CASSERLFDSYEQYF
TRBJ2-1 TRBV7-4 . CASSPPIYNEQFF
TRBJ2-2 TRBV7-9 . CASSLGWDTGELFF
TRBJ2-7 TRBV7-2 TRBD2 CASSSYGGTYEQYF
TRBJ2-5 TRBV6-5 . CASSRESAQYF
TRBJ1-1 TRBV19 . CASSTPPAGAEAFF
TRBJ2-4 TRBV4-1 . CASSQVFPSTLAKNIQYF
TRBJ1-5 TRBV28 . CASSRQAISNQPQHF
TRBJ2-3 TRBV5-4 TRBD1 CASSLAAGGLTDTQYF
TRBJ1-1 TRBV7-4 . CASSFRRASLTEAFF
TRBJ2-4 TRBV7-2 TRBD2 CASTSPGGGWENIQYF
TRBJ2-1 TRBV6-6 TRBD2 CASSWPSGSDEQFF
TRBJ2-6 TRBV6-5 . CASRGAGTSGANVLTF
TRBJ1-5 TRBV6-1 . CASTEGVPDQPQHF
TRBJ2-5 TRBV7-2 TRBD2 CASSRAPLAGPETQYF
TRBJ2-1 TRBV7-6 . CASSLGGRGNEQFF
TRBJ1-4 TRBV7-2 . CVSSSRSGEKLFF
TRBJ2-7 TRBV9 TRBD1 CASSVTGGAYEQYF
TRBJ1-2 TRBV5-4 . CASSFPGTNYGYTF
TRBJ2-7 TRBV12-5 TRBD1 CASGLGQGVYEQYF
TRBJ2-5 TRBV7-2 . CASSLSVETQYF
TRBJ2-1 TRBV5-1 TRBD2 CASSSTSGRAAGNEQFF
TRBJ2-3 TRBV7-2 . CASSLGSSGRTDTQYF
TRBJ2-1 TRBV14 TRBD2 CASSRGTILYNEQFF
TRBJ1-5 TRBV11-2 . CASSLVTGWPNQPQHF
TRBJ2-1 TRBV6-1 TRBD1 CASSFQGQGYNEQFF